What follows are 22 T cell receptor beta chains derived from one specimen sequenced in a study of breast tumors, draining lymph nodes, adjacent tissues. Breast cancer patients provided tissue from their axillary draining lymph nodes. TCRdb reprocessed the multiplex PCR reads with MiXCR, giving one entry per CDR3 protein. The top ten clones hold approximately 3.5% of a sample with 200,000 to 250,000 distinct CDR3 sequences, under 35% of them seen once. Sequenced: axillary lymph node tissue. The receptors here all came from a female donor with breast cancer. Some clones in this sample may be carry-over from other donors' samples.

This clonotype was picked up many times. CDR3 in amino acids: CASSSQGAGQPQHF. DNA for the CDR3: TGTGCCAGCAGCTCACAGGGGGCAGGGCAGCCCCAGCATTTT. The chain couples TRBV5-6 to TRBJ1-5; 9 bases are a match to TRBD1. The V gene end was trimmed by 3 bases and the J gene end by 7 bases; junction bases not matched to a gene: 5. The germline V gene has CDR1 SGHDT and CDR2 YYEEEE. The CDR3 runs 14 residues.

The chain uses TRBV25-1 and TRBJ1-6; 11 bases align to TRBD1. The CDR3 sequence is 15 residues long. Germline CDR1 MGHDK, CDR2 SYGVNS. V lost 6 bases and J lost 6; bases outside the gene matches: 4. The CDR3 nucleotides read TGTGCCAGCAGGACCGGGACAGGGGGTAATTCACCCCTCCACTTT. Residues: CASRTGTGGNSPLHF. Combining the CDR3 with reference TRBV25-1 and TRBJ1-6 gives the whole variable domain EADIYQTPRYLVIGTGKKITLECSQTMGHDKMYWYQQDPGMELHLIHYSYGVNSTEKGDLSSESTVSRIRTEHFPLTLESARPSHTSQYLCASRTGTGGNSPLHFGNGTRLTVT.

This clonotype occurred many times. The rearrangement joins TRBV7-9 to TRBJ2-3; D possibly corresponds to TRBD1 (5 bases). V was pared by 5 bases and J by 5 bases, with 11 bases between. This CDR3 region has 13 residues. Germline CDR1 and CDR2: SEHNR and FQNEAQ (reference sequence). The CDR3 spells CASSATEEDTQYF. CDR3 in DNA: TGTGCCAGCAGCGCGACAGAAGAAGATACGCAGTATTTT.

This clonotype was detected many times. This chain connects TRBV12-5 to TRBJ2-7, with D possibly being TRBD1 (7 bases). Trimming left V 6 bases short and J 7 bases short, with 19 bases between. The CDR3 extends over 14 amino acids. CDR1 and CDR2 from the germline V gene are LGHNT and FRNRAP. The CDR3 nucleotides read TGTGCTAGTGGACAGGGGACTTCCCCAAGGGAGCAGTACTTC. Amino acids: CASGQGTSPREQYF. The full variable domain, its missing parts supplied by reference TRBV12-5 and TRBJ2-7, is DARVTQTPRHKVTEMGQEVTMRCQPILGHNTVFWYRQTMMQGLELLAYFRNRAPLDDSGMPKDRFSAEMPDATLATLKIQPSEPRDSAVYFCASGQGTSPREQYFGPGTRLTVT.

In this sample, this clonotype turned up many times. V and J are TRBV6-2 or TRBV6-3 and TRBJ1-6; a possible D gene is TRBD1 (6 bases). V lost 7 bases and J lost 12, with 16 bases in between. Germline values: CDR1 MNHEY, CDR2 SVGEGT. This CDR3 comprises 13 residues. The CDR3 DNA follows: TGTGCCAGCAACGGGCACCCCAGGGGACCCCTCCACTTT. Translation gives CASNGHPRGPLHF.

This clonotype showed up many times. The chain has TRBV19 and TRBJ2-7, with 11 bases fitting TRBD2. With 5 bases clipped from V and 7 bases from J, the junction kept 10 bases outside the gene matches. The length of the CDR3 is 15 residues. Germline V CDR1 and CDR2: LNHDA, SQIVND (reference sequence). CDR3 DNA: TGTGCCAGTAGTCTCGGGACTAGCGGACTCTGGGAGCAGTACTTC. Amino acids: CASSLGTSGLWEQYF.

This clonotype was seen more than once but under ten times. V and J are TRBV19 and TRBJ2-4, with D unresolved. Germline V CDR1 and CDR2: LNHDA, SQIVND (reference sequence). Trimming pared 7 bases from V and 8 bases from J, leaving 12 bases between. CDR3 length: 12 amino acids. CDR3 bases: TGTGCCAGTAATTCTCGCCGGGACATTCAGTACTTC. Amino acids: CASNSRRDIQYF.

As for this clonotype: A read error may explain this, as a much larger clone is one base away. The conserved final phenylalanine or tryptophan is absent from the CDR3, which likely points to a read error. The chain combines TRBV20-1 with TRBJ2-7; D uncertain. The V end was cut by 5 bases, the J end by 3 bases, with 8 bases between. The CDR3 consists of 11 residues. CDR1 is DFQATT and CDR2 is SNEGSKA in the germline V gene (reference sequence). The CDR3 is CSADHLYEQYL. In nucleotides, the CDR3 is TGCAGTGCTGACCATCTCTACGAGCAGTACCTC.

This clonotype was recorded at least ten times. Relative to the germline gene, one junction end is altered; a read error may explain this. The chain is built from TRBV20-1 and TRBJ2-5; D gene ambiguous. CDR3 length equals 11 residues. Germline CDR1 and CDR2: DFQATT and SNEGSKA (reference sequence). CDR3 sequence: CSAREGPTQSF. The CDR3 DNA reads TGCAGTGCTAGAGAAGGGCCGACCCAGTCCTTC.

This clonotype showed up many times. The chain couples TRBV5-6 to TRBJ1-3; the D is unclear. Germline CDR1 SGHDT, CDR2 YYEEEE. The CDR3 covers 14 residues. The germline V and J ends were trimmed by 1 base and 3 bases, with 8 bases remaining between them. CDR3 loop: CASSLRSFGNTIYF. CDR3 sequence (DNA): TGTGCCAGCAGCTTGAGGAGTTTTGGAAACACCATATATTTT.

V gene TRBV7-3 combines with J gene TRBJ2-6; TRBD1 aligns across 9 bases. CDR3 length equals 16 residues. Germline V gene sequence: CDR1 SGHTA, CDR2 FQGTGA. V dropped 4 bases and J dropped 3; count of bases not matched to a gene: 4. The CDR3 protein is CASSSTGGYGANVLTF. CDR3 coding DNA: TGTGCCAGCAGCTCGACAGGGGGTTATGGGGCCAACGTCCTGACTTTC.

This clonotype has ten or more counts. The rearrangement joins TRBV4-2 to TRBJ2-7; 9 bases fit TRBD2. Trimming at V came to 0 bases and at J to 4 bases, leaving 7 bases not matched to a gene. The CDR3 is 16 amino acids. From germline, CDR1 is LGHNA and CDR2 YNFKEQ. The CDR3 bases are TGTGCCAGCAGCCAAGATATTATTAGCGGGAGATACGAGCAGTACTTC. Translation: CASSQDIISGRYEQYF.

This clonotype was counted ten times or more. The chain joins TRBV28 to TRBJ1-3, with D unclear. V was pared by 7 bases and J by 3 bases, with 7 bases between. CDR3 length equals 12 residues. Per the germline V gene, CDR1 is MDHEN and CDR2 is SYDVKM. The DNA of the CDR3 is TGTGCCAGCATCGGGAATGGAAACACCATATATTTT. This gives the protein CASIGNGNTIYF.

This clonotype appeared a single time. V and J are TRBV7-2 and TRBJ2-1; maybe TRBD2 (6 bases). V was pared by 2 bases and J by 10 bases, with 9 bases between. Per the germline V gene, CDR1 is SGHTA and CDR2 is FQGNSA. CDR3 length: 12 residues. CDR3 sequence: CASSLMRGEQFF. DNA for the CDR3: TGTGCCAGCAGCTTAATGCGGGGAGAGCAGTTCTTC. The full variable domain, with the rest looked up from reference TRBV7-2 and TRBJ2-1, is GAGVSQSPSNKVTEKGKDVELRCDPISGHTALYWYRQSLGQGLEFLIYFQGNSAPDKSGLPSDRFSAERTGGSVSTLTIQRTQQEDSAVYLCASSLMRGEQFFGPGTRLTVL.

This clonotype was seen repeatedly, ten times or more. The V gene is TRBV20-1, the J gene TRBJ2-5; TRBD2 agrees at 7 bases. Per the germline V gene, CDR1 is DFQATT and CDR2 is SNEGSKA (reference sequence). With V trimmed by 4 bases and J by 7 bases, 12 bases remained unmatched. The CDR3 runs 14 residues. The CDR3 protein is CSAISGGREGTQYF. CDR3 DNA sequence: TGCAGTGCTATCTCGGGCGGGAGAGAAGGGACCCAGTACTTC.

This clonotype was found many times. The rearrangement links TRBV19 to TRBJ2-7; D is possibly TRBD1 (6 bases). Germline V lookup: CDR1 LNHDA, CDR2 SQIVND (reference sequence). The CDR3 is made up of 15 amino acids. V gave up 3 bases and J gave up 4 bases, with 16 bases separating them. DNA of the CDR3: TGTGCCAGTAGTATGGCCTCGGACAGCGAATACGAGCAGTACTTC. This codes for CASSMASDSEYEQYF.

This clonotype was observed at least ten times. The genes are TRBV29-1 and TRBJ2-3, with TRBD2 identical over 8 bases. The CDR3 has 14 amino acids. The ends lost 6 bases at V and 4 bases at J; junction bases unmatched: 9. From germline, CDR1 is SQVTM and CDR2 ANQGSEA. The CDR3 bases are TGCAGCGTCTCAACTAGCGGAGGGTCAGATACGCAGTATTTT. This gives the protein CSVSTSGGSDTQYF.

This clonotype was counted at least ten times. The CDR3 DNA reads TGTGCCACCGGCGCCGGGGGGCCTGGAAACACCATATATTTT. Amino acid sequence: CATGAGGPGNTIYF. The chain has TRBV6-6 and TRBJ1-3; D may be TRBD1 (6 bases). Trimming stripped 10 bases from V and 2 bases from J, with 15 bases between. The germline V gene encodes CDR1 MNHNY and CDR2 SVGAGI (reference sequence). This CDR3 spans 14 amino acids.

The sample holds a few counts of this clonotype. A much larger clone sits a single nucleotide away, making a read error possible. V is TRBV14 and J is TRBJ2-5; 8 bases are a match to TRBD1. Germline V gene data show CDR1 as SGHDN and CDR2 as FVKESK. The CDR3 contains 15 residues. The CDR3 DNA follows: TGTGCCAGCAGCCTAGGACAGGGATCACAAGAGACCCCGTACTTC. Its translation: CASSLGQGSQETPYF.

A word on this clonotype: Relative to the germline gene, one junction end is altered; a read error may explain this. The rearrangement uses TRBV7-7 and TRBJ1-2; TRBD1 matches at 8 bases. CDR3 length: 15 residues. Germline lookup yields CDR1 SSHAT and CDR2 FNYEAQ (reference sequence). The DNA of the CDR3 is TGTGCTAGCAGCCCCTTCGGACAGGGCCTGAATGGCTACCCCTTC. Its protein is CASSPFGQGLNGYPF.

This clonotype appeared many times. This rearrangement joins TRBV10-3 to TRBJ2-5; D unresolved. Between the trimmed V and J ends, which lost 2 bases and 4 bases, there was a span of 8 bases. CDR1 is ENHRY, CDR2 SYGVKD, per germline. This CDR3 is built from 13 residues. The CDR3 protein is CAISEPVLETQYF. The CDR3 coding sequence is TGTGCCATCAGTGAGCCAGTTTTAGAGACCCAGTACTTC.

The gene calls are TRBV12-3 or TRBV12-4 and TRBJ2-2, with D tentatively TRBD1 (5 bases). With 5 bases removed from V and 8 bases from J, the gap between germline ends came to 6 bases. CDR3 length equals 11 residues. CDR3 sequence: CASSRGGELFF. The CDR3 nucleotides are TGTGCCAGCAGTAGGGGTGGGGAGCTGTTTTTT.